Shown below are 24 T cell receptor beta chains from a single sample sequenced in a study of CD8+ T cells in alopecia areata (dated by TCRdb to 2016 to 2019). The time point label, read with the paper, signifies: baseline before oral tofacitinib. Libraries came from the immunoSEQ multiplex PCR assay. For TCR sequencing, RNA was extracted from every sample and reverse transcribed into cDNA to serve as template. TCRdb mirrors the immuneACCESS table, restricted to in-frame sequences. Some clones are absent from its copies; in checked studies, under half trace to an unresolved V gene, and the reason for the others is unknown. The sample table shows 110,000 to 150,000 clones, and approximately 50% are seen once. The top ten hold 0.99% of the sample. Sample: CD4+ T cells sorted from blood, taken at week 0. Every receptor here comes from a human donor with alopecia areata.

V gene TRBV19 combines with J gene TRBJ1-4, with D hard to call. The V end was cut by 3 bases, the J end by 5 bases, with 4 bases between. Per germline, CDR1 LNHDA and CDR2 SQIVND (reference sequence). The CDR3 spans 12 residues. This chain's CDR3 is CASSIYNEKLFF. CDR3 DNA: TGTGCCAGTAGTATTTACAATGAAAAACTGTTTTTT.

The J gene is TRBJ2-1, the V gene TRBV19, with no clear D. V was shortened by 10 bases and J by 10 bases, with 5 bases between the two germline ends. Per germline, CDR1 LNHDA and CDR2 SQIVND (reference sequence). The CDR3 contains 8 residues. The CDR3 is CANWEQFF. The CDR3 DNA reads as TGTGCCAACTGGGAGCAGTTCTTC.

V is TRBV6-6 and J is TRBJ1-2; D is ambiguous. The V gene's germline CDR1 is MNHNY and CDR2 SVGAGI (reference sequence). Trimming stripped 5 bases from V and 3 bases from J, with 7 bases between. The CDR3 is 12 residues long. This CDR3 is CASSPAHYGYTF. The CDR3 bases are TGTGCCAGCAGTCCAGCTCACTATGGCTACACCTTC.

In DNA, the CDR3 is TGTGCCAGCAGCCAAGATGGCGCCTACGAGCAGTACTTC. This codes for CASSQDGAYEQYF. The rearrangement uses TRBV4-2 and TRBJ2-7; unclear D gene. The CDR3 consists of 13 residues. Germline CDR1 reads LGHNA; CDR2 reads YNFKEQ. Trimming stripped 0 bases from V and 2 bases from J, with 5 bases between.

The chain carries TRBV6-6 and TRBJ2-7; D might be TRBD1 or TRBD2, each matching 5 bases. Germline-derived CDR1 and CDR2 are MNHNY and SVGAGI (reference sequence). Between the trimmed V and J ends, which lost 7 bases and 0 bases, there was a span of 13 bases. CDR3 size: 14 residues. The CDR3 DNA reads TGTGCCAGCACCCTTGGGGCGGGCTCCTACGAGCAGTACTTC. Translating it yields CASTLGAGSYEQYF.

This clone appeared a few times. The chain links TRBV9 to TRBJ2-7; a possible D gene is TRBD2 (5 bases). V was clipped by 0 bases and J by 3 bases, with 10 bases between them. Germline V lookup: CDR1 SGDLS, CDR2 YYNGEE. CDR3 size: 14 residues. In DNA form, the CDR3 reads TGTGCCAGCAGCGTAGACGGGAACAACTACGAGCAGTACTTC. Its protein product is CASSVDGNNYEQYF.

The V gene is TRBV29-1, the J gene TRBJ2-4; TRBD2 is a possible D gene (6 bases). V lost 6 bases to trimming and J lost 6 bases, with 12 bases between them. Germline values: CDR1 SQVTM, CDR2 ANQGSEA. The CDR3 length is 12 residues. CDR3 protein: CSVETRRNIQYF. The CDR3 DNA sequence: TGCAGCGTCGAGACTAGGCGAAACATTCAGTACTTC.

In this sample, this clone turned up a few times. The chain is built from TRBV7-2 and TRBJ2-7, with 11 nucleotides matching TRBD2. CDR1 is SGHTA, CDR2 FQGNSA, per germline. This CDR3 comprises 15 residues. Germline trimming cut 5 bases from V and 0 bases from J; bases unmatched to any gene: 3. Here the CDR3 reads CASSPLAGDSYEQYF. Written as DNA, the CDR3 is TGTGCCAGCAGCCCACTAGCGGGGGACTCCTACGAGCAGTACTTC.

The V call is TRBV19, the J call TRBJ2-1, with TRBD2 matching 10 bases. The CDR3 has 16 amino acids. CDR1 is LNHDA, CDR2 SQIVND, per germline (reference sequence). With V trimmed by 5 bases and J by 8 bases, 12 bases remained unmatched. Here the CDR3 DNA reads TGTGCCAGTAGTCTTTCCGGGACTAGCGCCTCCCATGAGCAGTTCTTC. Its translation is CASSLSGTSASHEQFF.

This clone was detected only a few times. V gene TRBV18 combines with J gene TRBJ2-2, with 12 bases lining up with TRBD1. V was clipped by 8 bases and J by 0 bases; unmatched bases: 7. Germline CDR1 and CDR2: KGHSH and LQKENI. The CDR3 runs to 17 residues. The CDR3 spells CASMPGTGGTNTGELFF. The DNA for the CDR3 is TGTGCCAGCATGCCCGGGACAGGGGGCACGAACACCGGGGAGCTGTTTTTT.

This clone came up a few times. This chain uses TRBV7-2 with TRBJ2-7; D not resolved. Germline V CDR1 and CDR2: SGHTA, FQGNSA. Trimming shortened V by 2 bases and J by 6 bases, and 14 bases separated the two germline ends. This CDR3 spans 14 amino acids. For the CDR3, the DNA is TGTGCCAGCAGCTTACAAGACTCCAAGACCGAGCAGTACTTC. Translation gives CASSLQDSKTEQYF.

The chain uses TRBV29-1 and TRBJ2-1; 13 bases match TRBD2. The CDR3 totals 14 residues. Germline trimming cut 6 bases from V and 9 bases from J; bases unmatched to any gene: 8. CDR1 and CDR2 from the germline V gene are SQVTM and ANQGSEA. CDR3 coding DNA: TGCAGCGTCCTAGGACTAGCGGGAGCGGGTGAGCAGTTCTTC. Amino acid sequence: CSVLGLAGAGEQFF.

The chain links TRBV18 to TRBJ1-1, with TRBD1 identical over 9 bases. V was pared by 3 bases and J by 1 base, with 9 bases of the junction left unmatched. There are 17 residues in the CDR3. Germline CDR1 and CDR2: KGHSH and LQKENI. The CDR3: CASSPQGTGSTNTEAFF. DNA of the CDR3: TGTGCCAGCTCACCCCAAGGGACAGGGAGTACGAACACTGAAGCTTTCTTT.

This clone was detected only once. Here the CDR3 reads CASSQAGAGGEKLFF. For the CDR3, the DNA is TGCGCCAGCAGCCAAGCGGGGGCCGGGGGTGAAAAACTGTTTTTT. The chain combines TRBV4-1 with TRBJ1-4; a weak D match, TRBD1 (6 bases). Per germline, CDR1 MGHRA and CDR2 YSYEKL. The CDR3 extends over 15 amino acids. The V end was cut by 1 base, the J end by 7 bases, with 13 bases between.

This chain's CDR3 is CASSPDRQYGYTF. The DNA of the CDR3 is TGTGCCAGCAGCCCCGACAGACAGTATGGCTACACCTTC. The chain uses TRBV7-6 and TRBJ1-2, with D perhaps matching TRBD1 (5 bases). This CDR3 contains 13 residues. V dropped 5 bases and J dropped 5 bases, with 12 bases sitting between them. The germline CDR1 and CDR2 sequences are SGHVS and FNYEAQ.

J is TRBJ2-7 and V is TRBV27; 7 bases fit TRBD2. Germline CDR1 is MNHEY and CDR2 is SMNVEV (reference sequence). V was clipped by 6 bases and J by 2 bases; unmatched bases: 10. This CDR3 has 15 amino acids. Here the CDR3 DNA reads TGTGCCAGCAGCTCGCTAGGAGCGGGAACCTACGAGCAGTACTTC. Protein product: CASSSLGAGTYEQYF.

This chain links TRBV11-1 with TRBJ2-1, with TRBD2 matching over 9 bases. Per the germline V gene, CDR1 is SGHAT and CDR2 is FQDESV (reference sequence). The CDR3 sequence is 19 residues long. V was pared by 1 base and J by 0 bases, with 10 bases of the junction left unmatched. This CDR3 reads CASSLVASGARSSYNEQFF. In nucleotides, the CDR3 is TGTGCCAGCAGCTTAGTCGCTAGCGGGGCAAGGAGCTCCTACAATGAGCAGTTCTTC.

The chain has TRBV20-1 and TRBJ2-3; D not resolved. The CDR3 has 11 amino acids. Germline CDR1 reads DFQATT; CDR2 reads SNEGSKA (reference sequence). V lost 7 bases, J lost 2 bases, and 7 bases lay in between. This CDR3 reads CSVTHTDTQYF. The CDR3 bases are TGCAGTGTGACCCACACAGATACGCAGTATTTT.

V and J are TRBV27 and TRBJ2-7; D is undetermined. V was shortened by 6 bases and J by 2 bases, with 14 bases between the two germline ends. The CDR3 totals 14 residues. The germline CDR1 and CDR2 sequences are MNHEY and SMNVEV (reference sequence). The CDR3 DNA sequence: TGTGCCAGCAGGCCAGGCAGCTCAGCCTACGAGCAGTACTTC. It encodes CASRPGSSAYEQYF.

V usage is TRBV9 and J usage is TRBJ2-1, with unresolved D. This CDR3 contains 14 residues. Trimming shortened V by 2 bases and J by 5 bases, and 11 bases separated the two germline ends. Germline V CDR1 and CDR2: SGDLS, YYNGEE. CDR3: CASSVGSMNNEQFF. The CDR3 region has the DNA TGTGCCAGCAGCGTTGGAAGTATGAACAATGAGCAGTTCTTC.

The chain carries TRBV7-8 and TRBJ1-1; D is uncertain. CDR1 is SGHVS, CDR2 FQNEAQ, per germline. Trimming left V 0 bases short and J 1 base short, with 3 bases between. The CDR3 is made up of 13 amino acids. This CDR3 is CASSLATNTEAFF. CDR3 DNA sequence: TGTGCCAGCAGCTTAGCGACGAACACTGAAGCTTTCTTT.

The chain uses TRBV11-1 and TRBJ1-4; possible D gene TRBD1, 5 bases. Germline CDR1 SGHAT, CDR2 FQDESV (reference sequence). The V end was cut by 4 bases, the J end by 6 bases, with 15 bases between. The CDR3 has 15 amino acids. In nucleotides, the CDR3 is TGTGCCAGCAGCTCACAACAGGACCCGGATGAAAAACTGTTTTTT. This gives the protein CASSSQQDPDEKLFF. Complete variable domain (other parts from reference TRBV11-1 and TRBJ1-4): EAEVAQSPRYKITEKSQAVAFWCDPISGHATLYWYRQILGQGPELLVQFQDESVVDDSQLPKDRFSAERLKGVDSTLKIQPAELGDSAMYLCASSSQQDPDEKLFFGSGTQLSVL.

This clone has at least ten counts. An end of the junction differs from the germline gene, which may be a read error. This chain connects TRBV27 to TRBJ2-4; the D gene is possibly TRBD2 (6 bases). CDR3 size: 14 residues. CDR1 and CDR2 (germline): MNHEY, SMNVEV (reference sequence). CDR3 in DNA: TGTTCCAGCAGTCCAATAGCGGATAGAAACATTCAGTACTTC. It specifies CSSSPIADRNIQYF.

In this sample, this clone turned up a few times. The V gene is TRBV29-1, the J gene TRBJ2-2; D possibly corresponds to TRBD2 (6 bases). The ends were cut back, 6 bases at V and 13 bases at J, with 18 bases in the middle. This CDR3 comprises 12 residues. CDR1 is SQVTM and CDR2 is ANQGSEA in the germline V gene. CDR3 bases: TGCAGCGTCGTCGTCACGGGGGATGTGCTGTTTTTT. Protein: CSVVVTGDVLFF.